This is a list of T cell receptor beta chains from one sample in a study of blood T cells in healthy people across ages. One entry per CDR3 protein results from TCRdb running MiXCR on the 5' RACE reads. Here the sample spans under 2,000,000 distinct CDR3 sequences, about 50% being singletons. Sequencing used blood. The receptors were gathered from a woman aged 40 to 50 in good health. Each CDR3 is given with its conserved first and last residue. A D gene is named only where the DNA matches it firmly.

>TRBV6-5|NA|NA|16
CASSYSFGGGGYEQYF
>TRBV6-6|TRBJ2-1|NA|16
CASTKGRRDSYNEQFF
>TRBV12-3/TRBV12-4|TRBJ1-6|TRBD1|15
CASSETGGAGSPLHF
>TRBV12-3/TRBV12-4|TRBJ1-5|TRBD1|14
CASNPTGGQGAQHF
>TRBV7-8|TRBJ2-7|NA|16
CASSPRWDRLSYEQYF
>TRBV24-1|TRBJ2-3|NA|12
CATSVMGDTQYF
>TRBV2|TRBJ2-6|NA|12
CATDSGANVLTF
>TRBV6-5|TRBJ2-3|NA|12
CASRPGADTQYF
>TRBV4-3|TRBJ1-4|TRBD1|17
CASSQVGSGTADEKLFF
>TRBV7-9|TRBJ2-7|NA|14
CASSRMDRTYEQYF
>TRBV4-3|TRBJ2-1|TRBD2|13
CASSPGGRDEQFF
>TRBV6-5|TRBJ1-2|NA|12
CASRTGSYGYTF
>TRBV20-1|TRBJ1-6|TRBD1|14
CSALPQGVHSPLHF
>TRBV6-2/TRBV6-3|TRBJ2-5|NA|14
CASSAFGIGETQYF
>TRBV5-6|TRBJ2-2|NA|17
CASTTTPVPNPTGELFF
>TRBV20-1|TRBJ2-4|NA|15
CSASIRGGEGDIQYF
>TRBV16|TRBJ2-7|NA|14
CASSQGRLAYEQYF
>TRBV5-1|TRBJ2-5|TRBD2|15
CASSLGLAVFETQYF
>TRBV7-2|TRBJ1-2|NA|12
CASSLIGTNYTF
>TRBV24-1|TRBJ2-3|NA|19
CATSGGEKDPQFLTDTQYF
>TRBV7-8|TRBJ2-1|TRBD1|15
CASSGWDRGYNEQFF
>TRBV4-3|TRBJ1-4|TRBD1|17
CASSQSPPGGEGEKLFF
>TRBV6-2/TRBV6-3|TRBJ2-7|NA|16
CASSRDPGGGFYEQYF
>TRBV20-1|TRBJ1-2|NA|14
CSATGPGTNYGYTF
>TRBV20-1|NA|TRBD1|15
CSASALQGVVYEQYF
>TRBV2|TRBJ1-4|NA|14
CASRSTSTNEKLFF
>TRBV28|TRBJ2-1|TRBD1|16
CASSSPSGTAYNEQFF